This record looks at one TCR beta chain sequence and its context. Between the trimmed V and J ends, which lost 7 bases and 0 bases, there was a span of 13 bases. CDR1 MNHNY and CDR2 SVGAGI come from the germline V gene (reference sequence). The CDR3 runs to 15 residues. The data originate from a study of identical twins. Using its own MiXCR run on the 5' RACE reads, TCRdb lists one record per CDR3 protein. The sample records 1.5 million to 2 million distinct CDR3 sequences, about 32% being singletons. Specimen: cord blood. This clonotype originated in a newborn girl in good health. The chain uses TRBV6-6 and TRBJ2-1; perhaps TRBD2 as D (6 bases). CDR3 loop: CASTTMGGSYNEQFF. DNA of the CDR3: TGTGCCAGCACCACTATGGGAGGCTCCTACAATGAGCAGTTCTTC.